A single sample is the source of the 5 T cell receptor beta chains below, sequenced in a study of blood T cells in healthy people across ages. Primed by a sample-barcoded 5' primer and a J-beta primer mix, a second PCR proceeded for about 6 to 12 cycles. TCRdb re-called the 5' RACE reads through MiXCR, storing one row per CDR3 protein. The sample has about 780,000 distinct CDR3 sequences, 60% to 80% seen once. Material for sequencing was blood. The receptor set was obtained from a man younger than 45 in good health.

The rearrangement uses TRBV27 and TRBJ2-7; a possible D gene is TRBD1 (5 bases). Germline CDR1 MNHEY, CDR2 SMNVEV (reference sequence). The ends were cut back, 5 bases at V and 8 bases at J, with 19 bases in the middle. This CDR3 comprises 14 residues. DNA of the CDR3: TGTGCCAGCAGTATCTCCGACCCCAAGGGGAAGCAGTACTTC. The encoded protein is CASSISDPKGKQYF.

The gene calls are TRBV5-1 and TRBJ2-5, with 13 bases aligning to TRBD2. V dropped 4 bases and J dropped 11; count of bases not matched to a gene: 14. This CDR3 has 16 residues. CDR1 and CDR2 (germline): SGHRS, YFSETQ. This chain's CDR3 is CASSVRLAGGPEGQYF. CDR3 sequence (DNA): TGCGCCAGCAGCGTCCGACTAGCGGGGGGCCCCGAGGGGCAGTACTTC.

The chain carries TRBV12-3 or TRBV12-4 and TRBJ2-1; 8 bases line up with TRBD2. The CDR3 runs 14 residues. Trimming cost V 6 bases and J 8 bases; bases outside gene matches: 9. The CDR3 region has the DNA TGTGCCAGCAGCTTCGGCGGGGGGATCGATGAGCAGTTCTTC. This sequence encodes CASSFGGGIDEQFF.

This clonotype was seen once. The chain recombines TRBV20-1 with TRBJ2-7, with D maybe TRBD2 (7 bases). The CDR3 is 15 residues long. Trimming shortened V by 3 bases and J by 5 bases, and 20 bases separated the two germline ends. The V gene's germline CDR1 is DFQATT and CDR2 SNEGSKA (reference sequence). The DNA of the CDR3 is TGCAGTGCTAGGTCTGCGGGGGCCTCCTTGAACGAGCAGTACTTC. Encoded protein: CSARSAGASLNEQYF.

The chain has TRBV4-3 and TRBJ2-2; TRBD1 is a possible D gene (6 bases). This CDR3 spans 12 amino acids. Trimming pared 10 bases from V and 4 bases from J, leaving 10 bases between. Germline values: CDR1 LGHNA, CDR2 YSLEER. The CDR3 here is CATRGGTGELFF. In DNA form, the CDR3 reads TGCGCCACCAGGGGTGGCACCGGGGAGCTGTTTTTT.